One sample yielded the 13 T cell receptor beta chains listed below, sequenced in a study of blood T cell repertoires in COVID-19. TCRdb's copy holds only in-frame clones and misses some; the assay was immunoSEQ multiplex PCR. Here the sample spans around 300,000 clones, around 87% being singletons. The specimen sequenced was peripheral blood. Receptors originate from a young man with active or convalescent COVID-19.

The V and J genes are TRBV12-3 or TRBV12-4 and TRBJ1-5, with D possibly TRBD1 on 5 matching bases. The CDR3 has 13 residues. The germline V and J ends were trimmed by 3 bases and 10 bases, with 13 bases remaining between them. Here the CDR3 reads CASSFRSGDPQHF. CDR3 sequence (DNA): TGTGCCAGCAGTTTTAGGTCGGGGGATCCCCAGCATTTT.

The chain joins TRBV2 to TRBJ1-3, with D uncertain. This CDR3 comprises 14 residues. Deletions cut 6 bases from V and 0 bases from J, with 9 bases between. CDR1 SNHLY and CDR2 FYNNEI come from the germline V gene. As DNA, the CDR3 is TGTGCCAGCAGGGAACATAGCTCTGGAAACACCATATATTTT. Residues: CASREHSSGNTIYF.

This clone was detected once. The chain uses TRBV21-1 and TRBJ1-3; the D call in the table, TRBD1, was not verified against the DNA. TRBV21-1 is a documented pseudogene. The CDR3 length is 14 residues. For the CDR3, the DNA is TGTGCCAGCTTGACAGGGTTTACGGGAAACACCATATATTTT. Its protein is CASLTGFTGNTIYF.

Concerning this clone: This sample includes further DNA sequences coding for the same CDR3. The V gene is TRBV5-1, the J gene TRBJ1-1; D is unclear. Germline lookup yields CDR1 SGHRS and CDR2 YFSETQ. V was cut by 0 bases and J by 0 bases, with 3 bases left in between. This CDR3 contains 13 residues. The CDR3 DNA is TGCGCCAGCAGCTTGGCCGTGAACACTGAAGCTTTCTTT. This encodes CASSLAVNTEAFF.

The chain carries TRBV5-4 and TRBJ1-5; D gene unclear. CDR1 and CDR2 from the germline V gene are SGHNT and YYREEE (reference sequence). The CDR3 is 14 amino acids. Trimming stripped 0 bases from V and 7 bases from J, with 11 bases between. The CDR3 here is CASSLAPLGQPQHF. The DNA of the CDR3 is TGTGCCAGCAGCTTGGCGCCCTTGGGCCAGCCCCAGCATTTT.

The chain couples TRBV5-1 to TRBJ2-4, with D perhaps matching TRBD2 (6 bases). The germline V gene encodes CDR1 SGHRS and CDR2 YFSETQ. V lost 6 bases, J lost 1 base, and 11 bases lay in between. The CDR3 has 14 amino acids. The CDR3 loop is CASNPGDAKNIQYF. CDR3 coding DNA: TGCGCCAGCAACCCGGGGGACGCCAAAAACATTCAGTACTTC.

V gene TRBV9 combines with J gene TRBJ1-1; D is perhaps TRBD1 (5 bases). The CDR3 spans 12 residues. The ends were cut back, 4 bases at V and 10 bases at J, with 14 bases in the middle. The V gene's germline CDR1 is SGDLS and CDR2 YYNGEE. The CDR3 nucleotides read TGTGCCAGCAGCCAAAACGGGGGTGGAGCTTTCTTT. This encodes CASSQNGGGAFF.

The chain couples TRBV5-1 to TRBJ2-7; D may be TRBD2 (7 bases). The V gene's germline CDR1 is SGHRS and CDR2 YFSETQ. V shed 3 bases and J shed 4 bases, with 14 bases lying between them. The CDR3 totals 14 residues. In DNA, the CDR3 is TGCGCCAGCAGCTCCGGGGGGCACGAGTACGAGCAGTACTTC. Protein: CASSSGGHEYEQYF.

This clone was counted once. The gene calls are TRBV5-4 and TRBJ1-3; tentatively, D is TRBD1 (6 bases). Trimming pared 4 bases from V and 4 bases from J, leaving 15 bases between. The germline V gene encodes CDR1 SGHNT and CDR2 YYREEE (reference sequence). The CDR3 totals 15 residues. The CDR3 here is CASSTLTGPGNTIYF. The CDR3 region has the DNA TGTGCCAGCAGCACATTAACAGGGCCCGGAAACACCATATATTTT. The full variable domain, in which reference TRBV5-4 and TRBJ1-3 provide the parts outside the CDR3, is ETGVTQSPTHLIKTRGQQVTLRCSSQSGHNTVSWYQQALGQGPQFIFQYYREEENGRGNFPPRFSGLQFPNYSSELNVNALELDDSALYLCASSTLTGPGNTIYFGEGSWLTVV.

The chain has TRBV6-5 and TRBJ2-7; tentative D call: TRBD1 (6 bases). The CDR3 length is 13 residues. Germline loops: CDR1 MNHEY, CDR2 SVGAGI. Trimming shortened V by 7 bases and J by 0 bases, and 10 bases separated the two germline ends. The CDR3: CASTRQVSYEQYF. The CDR3 DNA sequence: TGTGCCAGCACTAGACAGGTCTCCTACGAGCAGTACTTC.

The genes are TRBV7-8 and TRBJ1-5; a weak D match, TRBD1 (6 bases). This CDR3 has 14 amino acids. The V and J ends lost 5 bases and 1 base respectively, with 9 bases between them. Germline-derived CDR1 and CDR2 are SGHVS and FQNEAQ. CDR3 in DNA: TGTGCCAGCAGCCCCGGGACAAGCAATCAGCCCCAGCATTTT. Amino acid sequence: CASSPGTSNQPQHF.

The chain employs TRBV4-3 and TRBJ1-2, with D perhaps TRBD1 (5 bases). There are 16 residues in the CDR3. The germline CDR1 and CDR2 sequences are LGHNA and YSLEER. V dropped 4 bases and J dropped 4 bases, with 19 bases sitting between them. In DNA form, the CDR3 reads TGCGCCAGCAGCCTTCATTCAGGGAGGGACTTCTATGGCTACACCTTC. It is translated as CASSLHSGRDFYGYTF.

V usage is TRBV19 and J usage is TRBJ2-1; TRBD1 aligns across 7 bases. The CDR3 runs 14 residues. V shed 9 bases, J shed 4 bases, and the junction held 9 bases outside the gene matches. Germline-derived CDR1 and CDR2 are LNHDA and SQIVND (reference sequence). The DNA of the CDR3 is TGTGCCAGCACAACAGGGGCGCCATACAATGAGCAGTTCTTC. Translating it yields CASTTGAPYNEQFF.